This TCR beta chain was sequenced in a study of control samples from healthy donors and cancer patients. Sequencing used immunoSEQ multiplex PCR; TCRdb keeps in-frame clones, though not all of them. The data show about 180,000 clones, approximately 94% seen once. The receptor was derived from a man aged 25 to 40 in good health. Input material: blood.

The CDR3, as DNA: TGTGCCAGCAGTTTGAGTAATGAGCAGTTCTTC. It codes for CASSLSNEQFF. This chain uses TRBV12-3 or TRBV12-4 with TRBJ2-1; no clear D gene. V was clipped by 3 bases and J by 7 bases, with 4 bases between them. This CDR3 is 11 amino acids long.